Listed below are T cell receptor beta chains from one sample, sequenced in a study of CD8 T cells in Susac syndrome. Using its own MiXCR run on the immunoSEQ multiplex PCR reads, TCRdb lists one record per CDR3 protein. This sample yields 140,000 to 150,000 distinct CDR3 sequences, of which 85% to 95% are seen a single time; over 0.09% belongs to the top ten. The sequenced material came from CD4+ T cells from PBMCs. The receptors shown here come from a human donor with multiple sclerosis. CDR3s include the opening cysteine and the closing phenylalanine or tryptophan. The D gene is left open where the match is weak. Clone size is shown for a subset of rows, as once, few, many or a class of expanded clone.

V gene	D gene	J gene	clone size	CDR3 protein	CDR3 DNA
TRBV7-3	-	TRBJ2-3	once	CASSLNRLVDTQYF	TGTGCCAGCAGCTTAAACCGACTAGTGGATACGCAGTATTTT
TRBV14	-	TRBJ1-1	-	CASSIDLNTEAFF	TGTGCCAGCAGCATTGACTTGAACACTGAAGCTTTCTTT
TRBV27	-	TRBJ1-5	-	CASKVRGGGDQPQHF	TGTGCCAGTAAGGTTCGGGGGGGAGGAGATCAGCCCCAGCATTTT
TRBV25-1	-	TRBJ1-1	-	CASRSDQNTEAFF	TGTGCCAGCAGATCGGACCAGAACACTGAAGCTTTCTTT
TRBV4-1	-	TRBJ2-3	-	CASSQDWAGTDTQYF	TGCGCCAGCAGCCAAGATTGGGCAGGCACAGATACGCAGTATTTT
TRBV6-2/TRBV6-3	TRBD2	TRBJ2-1	-	CASRDPGTSGGSYNEQFF	TGTGCCAGCAGGGATCCCGGGACTAGCGGGGGCTCCTACAATGAGCAGTTCTTC
TRBV9	TRBD2	TRBJ2-2	-	CASSVREGPSNTGELFF	TGTGCCAGCAGCGTGCGGGAGGGCCCGTCGAACACCGGGGAGCTGTTTTTT
TRBV10-3	-	TRBJ1-2	-	CATQDMFNYGYTF	TGTGCCACCCAAGACATGTTTAACTATGGCTACACCTTC
TRBV20-1	-	TRBJ2-1	-	CSARDPMGATYNEQFF	TGCAGTGCTAGAGATCCGATGGGAGCCACCTACAATGAGCAGTTCTTC
TRBV28	-	TRBJ1-5	-	CASTSGRKEPQHF	TGTGCCAGCACCTCCGGGAGGAAGGAGCCCCAGCATTTT
TRBV10-3	TRBD2	TRBJ2-7	-	CAIRNSGKTYEQYF	TGTGCCATCAGGAATAGCGGGAAGACCTACGAGCAGTACTTC
TRBV30	TRBD1	TRBJ1-6	once	CAWSRDRRSSYNSPLHF	TGTGCCTGGAGTAGGGACAGGAGGAGCTCCTATAATTCACCCCTCCACTTT
TRBV20-1	-	TRBJ1-4	-	CSARASRPSEKLFF	TGCAGTGCTAGAGCAAGCCGGCCTAGTGAAAAACTGTTTTTT
TRBV29-1	-	TRBJ2-7	-	CSVGPTSGLYEQYF	TGCAGCGTTGGCCCCACGAGCGGGCTGTACGAGCAGTACTTC
TRBV28	-	TRBJ2-7	-	CASSGGTYEQYF	TGTGCCAGCAGCGGGGGTACCTACGAGCAGTACTTC
TRBV29-1	TRBD2	TRBJ2-5	-	CSVAGSGGGETQYF	TGCAGCGTTGCGGGGAGCGGGGGGGGAGAGACCCAGTACTTC
TRBV29-1	-	TRBJ1-2	-	CSVAGEDGYTF	TGCAGCGTTGCAGGGGAGGATGGCTACACCTTC
TRBV7-3	-	TRBJ2-4	-	CASSLSSRGQNIQYF	TGTGCCAGCAGCTTAAGTTCCAGGGGCCAAAACATTCAGTACTTC
TRBV6-5	-	TRBJ2-2	-	CASSYSGRERAGELFF	TGTGCCAGCAGTTACTCTGGCCGGGAGCGGGCCGGGGAGCTGTTTTTT
TRBV4-3	-	TRBJ1-1	-	CASSPASWNTEAFF	TGCGCCAGCAGCCCTGCCTCCTGGAACACTGAAGCTTTCTTT
TRBV7-2	TRBD1	TRBJ1-2	-	CASSRGQGDSYGYTF	TGTGCCAGCAGCCGAGGACAGGGGGATAGCTATGGCTACACCTTC
TRBV4-3	TRBD1	TRBJ1-2	-	CASSSGTGARNYGYTF	TGCGCCAGCAGCTCCGGGACAGGGGCCAGGAACTATGGCTACACCTTC
TRBV5-1	TRBD2	TRBJ2-1	-	CASSLRGTSGEQFF	TGCGCCAGCAGCTTGCGGGGGACTAGCGGGGAGCAGTTCTTC
TRBV5-1	-	TRBJ1-4	-	CASSVGGEGSEKLFF	TGCGCCAGCAGCGTAGGGGGAGAGGGGTCTGAAAAACTGTTTTTT
TRBV24-1	-	TRBJ2-7	once	CATSDGKDGRYEQYF	TGTGCCACCAGTGATGGTAAGGATGGGCGGTACGAGCAGTACTTC
TRBV29-1	-	TRBJ1-1	-	CSATTAEAFF	TGCAGCGCAACGACCGCTGAAGCTTTCTTT
TRBV20-1	TRBD2	TRBJ2-7	-	CSARESERDVDEQYF	TGCAGTGCTAGAGAATCAGAGCGGGACGTGGATGAGCAGTACTTC
TRBV9	TRBD2	TRBJ2-2	-	CASSVGLAGDLNTGELFF	TGTGCCAGCAGCGTGGGACTAGCGGGGGACTTGAACACCGGGGAGCTGTTTTTT
TRBV11-2	TRBD2	TRBJ2-2	-	CASSPSGGTTGELFF	TGTGCCAGCAGCCCAAGCGGGGGGACCACCGGGGAGCTGTTTTTT
TRBV27	TRBD1	TRBJ1-2	-	CASSPSGTGRKGYTF	TGTGCCAGCAGTCCGAGTGGGACAGGGAGGAAAGGGTACACCTTC
TRBV20-1	-	TRBJ1-1	-	CSARDLVGGNHPEAFF	TGCAGTGCTAGAGATCTGGTAGGGGGTAATCACCCTGAAGCTTTCTTT
TRBV3-1	-	TRBJ2-1	-	CASSQVLSRVQQFF	TGTGCCAGCAGCCAAGTCCTATCAAGGGTGCAGCAGTTCTTC
TRBV24-1	-	TRBJ2-1	once	CATSESLHPEQFF	TGTGCCACCAGTGAATCTCTTCATCCTGAGCAGTTCTTC
TRBV7-9	-	TRBJ2-3	-	CASSSGSYTDTQYF	TGTGCCAGCAGCTCAGGGTCCTACACAGATACGCAGTATTTT
TRBV28	-	TRBJ2-1	once	CASSSGPHNEQFF	TGTGCCAGCAGTTCCGGGCCTCACAATGAGCAGTTCTTC
TRBV6-6	TRBD1	TRBJ1-5	-	CASSFRQGPDNQPQHF	TGTGCCAGCAGCTTCAGACAGGGGCCAGACAATCAGCCCCAGCATTTT
TRBV20-1	-	TRBJ2-1	-	CSAKVFREPTYNEQFF	TGCAGTGCGAAGGTGTTTCGGGAGCCAACGTACAATGAGCAGTTCTTC
TRBV4-3	-	TRBJ1-4	-	CASSQAFGAGEKLFF	TGCGCCAGCAGCCAAGCGTTCGGGGCAGGCGAAAAACTGTTTTTT
TRBV6-5	-	TRBJ2-5	-	CASSLTWDGGETQYF	TGTGCCAGCAGTTTAACATGGGACGGGGGAGAGACCCAGTACTTC
TRBV11-2	-	TRBJ1-5	few	CASSRWGNSNQPQHF	TGTGCCAGCAGCCGCTGGGGCAATAGCAATCAGCCCCAGCATTTT
TRBV12-3/TRBV12-4	-	TRBJ2-7	-	CASSLGLGRDTYEQYF	TGTGCCAGCAGTTTAGGACTGGGCAGGGACACCTACGAGCAGTACTTC
TRBV16	-	TRBJ1-2	-	CASSQASGAYGYTF	TGTGCCAGCAGCCAAGCGTCGGGCGCCTATGGCTACACCTTC
TRBV9	TRBD2	TRBJ2-3	-	CASCETSGRTDTQYF	TGTGCCAGCTGTGAGACTAGCGGCCGCACAGATACGCAGTATTTT
TRBV2	TRBD2	TRBJ2-5	-	CASSFGLAETQYF	TGTGCCAGCAGTTTCGGACTAGCGGAGACCCAGTACTTC
TRBV19	-	TRBJ1-1	-	CASSQGRWTEAFF	TGTGCCAGTAGCCAGGGGCGCTGGACTGAAGCTTTCTTT